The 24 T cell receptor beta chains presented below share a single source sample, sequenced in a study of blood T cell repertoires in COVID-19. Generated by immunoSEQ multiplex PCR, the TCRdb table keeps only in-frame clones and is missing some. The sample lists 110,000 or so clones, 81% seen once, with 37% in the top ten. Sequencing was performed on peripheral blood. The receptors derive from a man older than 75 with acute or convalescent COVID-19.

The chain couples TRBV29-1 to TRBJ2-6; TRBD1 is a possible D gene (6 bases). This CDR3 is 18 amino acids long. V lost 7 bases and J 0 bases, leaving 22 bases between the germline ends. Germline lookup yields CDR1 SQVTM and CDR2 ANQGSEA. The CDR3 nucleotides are TGCAGCGCTTCGGGCCCTCAAACAGGGACCTCTGGGGCCAACGTCCTGACTTTC. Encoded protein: CSASGPQTGTSGANVLTF.

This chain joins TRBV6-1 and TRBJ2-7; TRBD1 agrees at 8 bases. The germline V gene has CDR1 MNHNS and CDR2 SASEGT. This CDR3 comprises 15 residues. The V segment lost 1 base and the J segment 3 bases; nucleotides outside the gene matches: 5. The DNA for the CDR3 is TGTGCCAGCAGTGAAGAGGGCAGGGGGCTCTACGAGCAGTACTTC. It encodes CASSEEGRGLYEQYF.

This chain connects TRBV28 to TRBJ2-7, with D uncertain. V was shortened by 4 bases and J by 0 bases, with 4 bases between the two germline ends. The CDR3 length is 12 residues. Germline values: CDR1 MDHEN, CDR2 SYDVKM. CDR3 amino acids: CASSSYSYEQYF. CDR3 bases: TGTGCCAGCAGTTCTTACTCCTACGAGCAGTACTTC.

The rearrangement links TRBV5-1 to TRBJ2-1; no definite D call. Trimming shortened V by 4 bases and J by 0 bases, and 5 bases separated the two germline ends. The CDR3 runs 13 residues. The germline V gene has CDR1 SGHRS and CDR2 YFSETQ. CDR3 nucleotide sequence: TGCGCCAGCAGCCCCCTCTCCTACAATGAGCAGTTCTTC. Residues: CASSPLSYNEQFF.

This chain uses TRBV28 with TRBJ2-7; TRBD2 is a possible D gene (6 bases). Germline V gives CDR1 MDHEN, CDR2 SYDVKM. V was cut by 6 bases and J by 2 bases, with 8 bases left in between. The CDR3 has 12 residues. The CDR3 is CASRREAYEQYF. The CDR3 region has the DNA TGTGCCAGCAGAAGGGAGGCCTACGAGCAGTACTTC.

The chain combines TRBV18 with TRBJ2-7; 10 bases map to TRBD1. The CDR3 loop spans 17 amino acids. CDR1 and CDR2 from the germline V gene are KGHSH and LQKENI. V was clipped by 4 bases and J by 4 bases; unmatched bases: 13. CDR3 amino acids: CASSRSTGTGAIYEQYF. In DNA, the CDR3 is TGTGCCAGCTCACGTTCGACCGGGACAGGGGCAATTTACGAGCAGTACTTC.

The CDR3 protein is CASSQDDRANYGYTF. Written as DNA, the CDR3 is TGCGCCAGCAGCCAAGATGACAGGGCTAACTATGGCTACACCTTC. V usage is TRBV4-1 and J usage is TRBJ1-2; 7 bases match TRBD1. Germline V gene sequence: CDR1 MGHRA, CDR2 YSYEKL. The trim removed 0 bases at V and 0 bases at J, leaving 1 base unmatched. This CDR3 is 15 amino acids long.

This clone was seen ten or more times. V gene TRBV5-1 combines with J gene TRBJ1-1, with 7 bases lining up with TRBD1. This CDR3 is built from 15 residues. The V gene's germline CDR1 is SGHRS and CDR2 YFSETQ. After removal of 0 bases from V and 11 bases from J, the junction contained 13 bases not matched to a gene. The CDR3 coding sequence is TGCGCCAGCAGCTTGGATACAGGGGCCGCTGGCTTTGCTTTCTTT. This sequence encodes CASSLDTGAAGFAFF.

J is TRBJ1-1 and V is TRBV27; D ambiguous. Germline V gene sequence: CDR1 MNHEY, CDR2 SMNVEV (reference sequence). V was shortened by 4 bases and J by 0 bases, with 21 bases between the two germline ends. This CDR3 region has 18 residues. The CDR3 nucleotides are TGTGCCAGCAGTTATTACCCCCCCCTCCACTCCGTGAACACTGAAGCTTTCTTT. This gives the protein CASSYYPPLHSVNTEAFF.

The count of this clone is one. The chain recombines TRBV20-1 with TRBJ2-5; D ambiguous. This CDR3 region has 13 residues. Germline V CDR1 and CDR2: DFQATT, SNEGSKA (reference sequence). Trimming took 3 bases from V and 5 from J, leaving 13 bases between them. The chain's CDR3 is CSASIPAMETQYF. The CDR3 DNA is TGCAGTGCTAGTATTCCAGCGATGGAGACCCAGTACTTC.

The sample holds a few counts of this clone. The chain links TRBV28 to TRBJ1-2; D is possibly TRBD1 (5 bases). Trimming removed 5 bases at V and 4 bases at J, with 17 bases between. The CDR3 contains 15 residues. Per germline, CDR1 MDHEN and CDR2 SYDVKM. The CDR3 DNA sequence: TGTGCCAGCAGTCTTGACACCACAGGAACCTATGGCTACACCTTC. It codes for CASSLDTTGTYGYTF.

CDR3 in amino acids: CASSPQPGQLNTEAFF. The CDR3 DNA is TGTGCCAGCAGCCCCCAGCCTGGACAGTTGAACACTGAAGCTTTCTTT. This chain connects TRBV21-1 to TRBJ1-1; the D call in the table, TRBD1, was not verified against the DNA. TRBV21-1 is noted as a pseudogene. The CDR3 has 16 residues.

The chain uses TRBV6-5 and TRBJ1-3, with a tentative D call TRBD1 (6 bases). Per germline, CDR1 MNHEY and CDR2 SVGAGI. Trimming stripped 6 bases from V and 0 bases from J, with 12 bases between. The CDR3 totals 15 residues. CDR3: CASRHWTDSGNTIYF. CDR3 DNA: TGTGCCAGCAGACATTGGACAGACTCTGGAAACACCATATATTTT.

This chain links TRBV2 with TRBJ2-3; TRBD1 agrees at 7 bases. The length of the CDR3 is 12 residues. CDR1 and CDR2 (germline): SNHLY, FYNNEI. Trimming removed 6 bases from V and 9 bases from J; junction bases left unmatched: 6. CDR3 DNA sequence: TGTGCCAGCAGGGGGACAGAACCAACGCAGTATTTT. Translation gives CASRGTEPTQYF.

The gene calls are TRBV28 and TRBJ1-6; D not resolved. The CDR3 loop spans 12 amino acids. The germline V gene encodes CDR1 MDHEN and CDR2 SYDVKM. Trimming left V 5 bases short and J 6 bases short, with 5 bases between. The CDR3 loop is CASSRSNSPLHF. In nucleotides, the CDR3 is TGTGCCAGCAGTCGTAGTAATTCACCCCTCCACTTT.

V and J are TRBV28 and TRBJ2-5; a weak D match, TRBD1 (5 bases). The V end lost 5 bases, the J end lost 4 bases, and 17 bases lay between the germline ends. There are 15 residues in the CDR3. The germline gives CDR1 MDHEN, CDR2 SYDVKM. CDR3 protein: CASSPWGRKRETQYF. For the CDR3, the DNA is TGTGCCAGCAGTCCCTGGGGCAGAAAGAGAGAGACCCAGTACTTC.

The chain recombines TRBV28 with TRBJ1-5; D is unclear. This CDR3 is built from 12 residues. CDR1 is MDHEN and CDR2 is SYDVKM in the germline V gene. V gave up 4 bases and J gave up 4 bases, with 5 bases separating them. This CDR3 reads CASSSRNQPQHF. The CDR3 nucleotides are TGTGCCAGCAGTTCCCGGAATCAGCCCCAGCATTTT.

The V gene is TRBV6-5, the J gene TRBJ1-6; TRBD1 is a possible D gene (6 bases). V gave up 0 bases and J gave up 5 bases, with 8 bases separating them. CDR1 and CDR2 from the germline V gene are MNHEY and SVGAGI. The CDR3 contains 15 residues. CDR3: CASSYSNRDNSPLHF. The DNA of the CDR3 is TGTGCCAGCAGTTACTCTAACAGGGATAATTCACCCCTCCACTTT.

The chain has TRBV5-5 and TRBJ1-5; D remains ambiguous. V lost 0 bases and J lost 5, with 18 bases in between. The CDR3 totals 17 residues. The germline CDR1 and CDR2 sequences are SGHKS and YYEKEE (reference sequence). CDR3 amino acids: CASSLEPLARMDQPQHF. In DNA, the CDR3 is TGTGCCAGCAGCTTGGAGCCCCTAGCTAGGATGGATCAGCCCCAGCATTTT.

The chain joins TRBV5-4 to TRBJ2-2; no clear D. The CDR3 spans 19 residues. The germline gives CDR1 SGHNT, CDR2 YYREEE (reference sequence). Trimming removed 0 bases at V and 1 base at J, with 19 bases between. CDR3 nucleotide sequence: TGTGCCAGCAGCTTGGGCCCCTCCGGTACGAGTAAGAACACCGGGGAGCTGTTTTTT. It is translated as CASSLGPSGTSKNTGELFF.

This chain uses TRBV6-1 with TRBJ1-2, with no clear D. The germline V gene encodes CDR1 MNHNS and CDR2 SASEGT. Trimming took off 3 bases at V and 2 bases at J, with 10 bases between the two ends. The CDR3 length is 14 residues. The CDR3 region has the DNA TGTGCCAGCAGTGACGAGAATAAAAACTATGGCTACACCTTC. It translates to CASSDENKNYGYTF.

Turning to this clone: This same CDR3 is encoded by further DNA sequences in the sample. In nucleotides, the CDR3 is TGTGCCAGCTCACCAAAACAGGGGGCGCTCGGAAACACCATATATTTT. Its protein product is CASSPKQGALGNTIYF. This chain joins TRBV18 and TRBJ1-3, with 9 bases identical to TRBD1. CDR1 and CDR2 from the germline V gene are KGHSH and LQKENI. V dropped 2 bases and J dropped 4; count of bases not matched to a gene: 6. The CDR3 has 16 residues. The whole variable domain, remainder taken from reference TRBV18 and TRBJ1-3, is NAGVMQNPRHLVRRRGQEARLRCSPMKGHSHVYWYRQLPEEGLKFMVYLQKENIIDESGMPKERFSAEFPKEGPSILRIQQVVRGDSAAYFCASSPKQGALGNTIYFGEGSWLTVV.

The CDR3 region is CASSAGLQANYGYTF. The CDR3 DNA reads TGTGCCAGCAGCGCGGGACTCCAAGCTAACTATGGCTACACCTTC. The chain uses TRBV2 and TRBJ1-2, with a possible D match to TRBD1 (5 bases). V was cut by 6 bases and J by 0 bases, with 14 bases left in between. Germline loops: CDR1 SNHLY, CDR2 FYNNEI. This CDR3 is 15 amino acids long.

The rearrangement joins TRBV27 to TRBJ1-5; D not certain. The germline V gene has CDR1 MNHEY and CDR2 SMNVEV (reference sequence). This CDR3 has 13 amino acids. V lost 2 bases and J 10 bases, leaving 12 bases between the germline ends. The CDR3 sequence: CASSLARGDPQHF. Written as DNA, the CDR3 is TGTGCCAGCAGTTTAGCACGTGGAGACCCCCAGCATTTT.